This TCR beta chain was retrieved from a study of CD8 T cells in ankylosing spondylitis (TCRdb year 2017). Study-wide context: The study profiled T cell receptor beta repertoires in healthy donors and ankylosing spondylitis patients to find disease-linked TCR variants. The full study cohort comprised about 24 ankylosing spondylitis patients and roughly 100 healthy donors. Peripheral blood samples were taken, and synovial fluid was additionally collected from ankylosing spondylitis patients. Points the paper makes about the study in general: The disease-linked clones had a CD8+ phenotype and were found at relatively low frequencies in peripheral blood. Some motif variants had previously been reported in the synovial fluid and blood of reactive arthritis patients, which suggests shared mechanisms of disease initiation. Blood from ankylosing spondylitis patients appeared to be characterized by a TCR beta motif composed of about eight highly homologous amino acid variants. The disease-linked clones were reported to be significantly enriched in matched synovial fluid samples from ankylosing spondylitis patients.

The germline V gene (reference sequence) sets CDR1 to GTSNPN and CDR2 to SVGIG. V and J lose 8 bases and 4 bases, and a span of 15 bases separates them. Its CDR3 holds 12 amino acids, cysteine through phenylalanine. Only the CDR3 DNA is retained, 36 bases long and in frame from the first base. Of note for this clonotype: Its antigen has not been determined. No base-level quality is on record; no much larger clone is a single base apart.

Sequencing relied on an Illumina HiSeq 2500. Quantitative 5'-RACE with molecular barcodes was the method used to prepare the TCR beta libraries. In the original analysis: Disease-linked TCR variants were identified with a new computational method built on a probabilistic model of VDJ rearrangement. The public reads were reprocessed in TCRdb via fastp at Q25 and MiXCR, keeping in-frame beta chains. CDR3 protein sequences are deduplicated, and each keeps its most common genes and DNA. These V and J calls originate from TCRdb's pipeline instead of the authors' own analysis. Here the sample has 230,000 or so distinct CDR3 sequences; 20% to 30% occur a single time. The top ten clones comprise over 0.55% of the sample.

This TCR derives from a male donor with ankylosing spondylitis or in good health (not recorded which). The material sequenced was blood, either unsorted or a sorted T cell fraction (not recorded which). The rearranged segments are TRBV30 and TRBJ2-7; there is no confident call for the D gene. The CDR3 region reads CATGPSPYEQYF. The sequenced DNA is TGTGCCACCGGCCCCAGTCCATACGAGCAGTACTTC.